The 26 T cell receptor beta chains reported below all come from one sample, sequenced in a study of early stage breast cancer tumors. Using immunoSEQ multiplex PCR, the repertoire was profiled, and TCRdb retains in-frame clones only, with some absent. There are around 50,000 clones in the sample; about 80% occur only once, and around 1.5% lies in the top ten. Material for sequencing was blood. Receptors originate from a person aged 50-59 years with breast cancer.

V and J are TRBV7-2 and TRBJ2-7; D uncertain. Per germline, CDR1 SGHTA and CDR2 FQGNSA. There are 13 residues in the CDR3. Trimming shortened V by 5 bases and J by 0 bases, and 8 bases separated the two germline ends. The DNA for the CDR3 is TGTGCCAGCAGCGTGGCCCCCTCCTACGAGCAGTACTTC. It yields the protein CASSVAPSYEQYF. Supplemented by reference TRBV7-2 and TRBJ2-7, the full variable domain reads GAGVSQSPSNKVTEKGKDVELRCDPISGHTALYWYRQSLGQGLEFLIYFQGNSAPDKSGLPSDRFSAERTGGSVSTLTIQRTQQEDSAVYLCASSVAPSYEQYFGPGTRLTVT.

The CDR3 DNA is TGTGCCAGCTCACCCTTGGGACAGGACCTTTTCTTT. This translates into CASSPLGQDLFF. The chain employs TRBV18 and TRBJ1-1; 8 bases fit TRBD1. Germline V gene sequence: CDR1 KGHSH, CDR2 LQKENI. The CDR3 loop spans 12 amino acids. With 3 bases clipped from V and 13 bases from J, the junction kept 7 bases outside the gene matches.

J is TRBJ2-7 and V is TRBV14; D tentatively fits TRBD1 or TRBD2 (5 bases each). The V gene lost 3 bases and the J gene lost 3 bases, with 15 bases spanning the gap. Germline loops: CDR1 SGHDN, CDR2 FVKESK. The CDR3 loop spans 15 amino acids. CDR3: CASSHSRDLFYEQYF. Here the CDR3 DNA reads TGTGCCAGCAGCCACTCCCGGGACCTGTTCTACGAGCAGTACTTC.

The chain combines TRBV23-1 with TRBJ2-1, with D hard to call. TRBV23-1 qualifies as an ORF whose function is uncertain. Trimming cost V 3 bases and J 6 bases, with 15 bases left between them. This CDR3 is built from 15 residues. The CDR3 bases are TGCGCCAGCAGTCAGGCGGACGGAACAATCAATGAGCAGTTCTTC. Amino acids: CASSQADGTINEQFF.

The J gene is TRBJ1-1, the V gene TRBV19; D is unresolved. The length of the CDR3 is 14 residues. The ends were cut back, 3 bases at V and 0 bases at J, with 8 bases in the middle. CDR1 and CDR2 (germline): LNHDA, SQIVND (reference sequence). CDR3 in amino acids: CASSITRMNTEAFF. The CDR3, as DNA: TGTGCCAGTAGTATCACGCGTATGAACACTGAAGCTTTCTTT.

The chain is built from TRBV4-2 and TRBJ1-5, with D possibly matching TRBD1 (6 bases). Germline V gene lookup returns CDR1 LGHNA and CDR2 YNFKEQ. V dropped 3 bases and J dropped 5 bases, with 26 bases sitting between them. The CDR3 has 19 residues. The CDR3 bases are TGTGCCAGCAGCCAGGAACCCCCGCGCAGGACAGAGGTCTATCAGCCCCAGCATTTT. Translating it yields CASSQEPPRRTEVYQPQHF.

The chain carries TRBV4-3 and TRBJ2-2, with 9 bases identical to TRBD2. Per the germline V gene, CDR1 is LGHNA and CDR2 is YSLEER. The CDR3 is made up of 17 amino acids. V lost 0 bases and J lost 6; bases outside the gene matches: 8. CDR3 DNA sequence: TGCGCCAGCAGCCAAGAGTGGGGCGGGGGGGAGGCCGGGGAGCTGTTTTTT. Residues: CASSQEWGGGEAGELFF.

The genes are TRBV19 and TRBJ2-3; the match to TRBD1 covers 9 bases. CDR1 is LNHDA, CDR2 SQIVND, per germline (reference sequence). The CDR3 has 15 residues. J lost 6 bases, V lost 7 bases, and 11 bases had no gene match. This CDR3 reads CASTPRDRDGDTQYF. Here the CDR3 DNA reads TGTGCCAGTACTCCCCGGGACAGGGATGGTGATACGCAGTATTTT.

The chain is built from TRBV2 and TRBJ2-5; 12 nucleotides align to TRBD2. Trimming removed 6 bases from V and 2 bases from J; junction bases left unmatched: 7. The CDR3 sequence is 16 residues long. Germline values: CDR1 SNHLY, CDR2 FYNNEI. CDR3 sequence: CASRWTSGAIQETQYF. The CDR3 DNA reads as TGTGCCAGCAGGTGGACTAGCGGGGCCATTCAAGAGACCCAGTACTTC.

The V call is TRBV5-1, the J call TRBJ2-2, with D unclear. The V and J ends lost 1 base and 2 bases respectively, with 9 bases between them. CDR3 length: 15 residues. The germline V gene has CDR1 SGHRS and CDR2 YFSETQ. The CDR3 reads CASSLWQDNTGELFF. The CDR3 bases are TGCGCCAGCAGCTTGTGGCAGGATAACACCGGGGAGCTGTTTTTT.

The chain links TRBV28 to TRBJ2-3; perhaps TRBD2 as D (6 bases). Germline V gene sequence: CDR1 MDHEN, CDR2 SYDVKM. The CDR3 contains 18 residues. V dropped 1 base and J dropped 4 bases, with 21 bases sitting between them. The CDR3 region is CASSLSGEARLEADTQYF. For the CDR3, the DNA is TGTGCCAGCAGTTTATCCGGAGAAGCGAGACTAGAAGCAGATACGCAGTATTTT. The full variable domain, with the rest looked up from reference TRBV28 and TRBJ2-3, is DVKVTQSSRYLVKRTGEKVFLECVQDMDHENMFWYRQDPGLGLRLIYFSYDVKMKEKGDIPEGYSVSREKKERFSLILESASTNQTSMYLCASSLSGEARLEADTQYFGPGTRLTVL.

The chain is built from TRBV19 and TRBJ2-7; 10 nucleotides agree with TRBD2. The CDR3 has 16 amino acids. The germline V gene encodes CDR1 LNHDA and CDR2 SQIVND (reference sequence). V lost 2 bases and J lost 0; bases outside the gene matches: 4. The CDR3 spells CASSIQLAGSSYEQYF. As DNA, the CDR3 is TGTGCCAGTAGTATACAACTAGCGGGAAGCTCCTACGAGCAGTACTTC.

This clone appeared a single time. CDR3 sequence reads: CATSRTLGGEDTQYF. The DNA of the CDR3 is TGTGCCACCAGCAGAACCTTAGGGGGAGAAGATACGCAGTATTTT. The chain uses TRBV15 and TRBJ2-3; possible D gene TRBD1, 6 bases. The germline V and J ends were trimmed by 2 bases and 5 bases, with 14 bases remaining between them. Looked up from germline, CDR1 is LNHNV and CDR2 is YYDKDF (reference sequence). The CDR3 extends over 15 amino acids.

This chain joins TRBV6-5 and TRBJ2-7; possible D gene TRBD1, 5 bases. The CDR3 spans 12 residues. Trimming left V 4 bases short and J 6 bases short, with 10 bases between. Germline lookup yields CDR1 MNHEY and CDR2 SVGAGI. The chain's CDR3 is CASSSDRGEQYF. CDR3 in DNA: TGTGCCAGCAGTTCCGACAGAGGCGAGCAGTACTTC.

CDR3 sequence (DNA): TGTGCCAGTAGTCCCGGACAGGGGGCCGGGCAGCCCCAGCATTTT. Its translation is CASSPGQGAGQPQHF. The chain uses TRBV19 and TRBJ1-5, with 11 positions matching TRBD1. The CDR3 is 15 amino acids. J gave up 7 bases and V 5 bases, and 7 bases lay outside the gene matches. Germline CDR1 and CDR2: LNHDA and SQIVND (reference sequence). Looking up the rest from reference TRBV19 and TRBJ1-5 gives the full variable domain: DGGITQSPKYLFRKEGQNVTLSCEQNLNHDAMYWYRQDPGQGLRLIYYSQIVNDFQKGDIAEGYSVSREKKESFPLTVTSAQKNPTAFYLCASSPGQGAGQPQHFGDGTRLSIL.

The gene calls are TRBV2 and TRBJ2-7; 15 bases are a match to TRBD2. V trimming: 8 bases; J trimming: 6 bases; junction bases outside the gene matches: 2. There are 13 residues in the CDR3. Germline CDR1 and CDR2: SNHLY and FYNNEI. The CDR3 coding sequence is TGTGCCAGCGGACTAGCGGGAGGGGTCGAGCAGTACTTC. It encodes CASGLAGGVEQYF.

The CDR3 sequence: CASRSSWTGWGELFF. The CDR3 nucleotides read TGTGCCAGCAGATCAAGTTGGACAGGGTGGGGGGAGCTGTTTTTT. The rearrangement joins TRBV6-1 to TRBJ2-2; 8 nucleotides line up with TRBD1. The trim removed 6 bases at V and 8 bases at J, leaving 11 bases unmatched. Germline lookup yields CDR1 MNHNS and CDR2 SASEGT. This CDR3 region has 15 residues.

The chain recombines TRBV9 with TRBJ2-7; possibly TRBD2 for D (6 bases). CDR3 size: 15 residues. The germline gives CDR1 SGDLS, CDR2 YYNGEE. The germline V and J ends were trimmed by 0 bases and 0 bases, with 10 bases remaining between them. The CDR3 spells CASSVEPSDSYEQYF. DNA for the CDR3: TGTGCCAGCAGCGTAGAGCCTAGCGACTCCTACGAGCAGTACTTC. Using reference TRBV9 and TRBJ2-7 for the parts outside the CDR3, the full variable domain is DSGVTQTPKHLITATGQRVTLRCSPRSGDLSVYWYQQSLDQGLQFLIQYYNGEERAKGNILERFSAQQFPDLHSELNLSSLELGDSALYFCASSVEPSDSYEQYFGPGTRLTVT.

The CDR3 DNA reads as TGTGCCTGGAGTTGGGGGGGCGCGGAGACCCAGTACTTC. It codes for CAWSWGGAETQYF. The chain recombines TRBV30 with TRBJ2-5, with D perhaps matching TRBD2 (7 bases). The CDR3 runs 13 residues. CDR1 is GTSNPN and CDR2 is SVGIG in the germline V gene (reference sequence). Trimming took 2 bases from V and 5 from J, leaving 12 bases between them.

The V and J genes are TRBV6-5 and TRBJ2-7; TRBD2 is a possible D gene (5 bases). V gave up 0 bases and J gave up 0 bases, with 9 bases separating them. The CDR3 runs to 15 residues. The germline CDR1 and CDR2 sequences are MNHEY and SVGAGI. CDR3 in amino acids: CASSYSLLDSYEQYF. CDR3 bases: TGTGCCAGCAGTTACTCCCTACTAGACTCCTACGAGCAGTACTTC.

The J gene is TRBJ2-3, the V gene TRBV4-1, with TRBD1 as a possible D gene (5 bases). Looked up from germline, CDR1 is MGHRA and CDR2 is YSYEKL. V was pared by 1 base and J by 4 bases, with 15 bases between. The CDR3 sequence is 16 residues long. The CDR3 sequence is CASSQATVTVADTQYF. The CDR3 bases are TGCGCCAGCAGCCAAGCGACAGTTACGGTCGCAGATACGCAGTATTTT.

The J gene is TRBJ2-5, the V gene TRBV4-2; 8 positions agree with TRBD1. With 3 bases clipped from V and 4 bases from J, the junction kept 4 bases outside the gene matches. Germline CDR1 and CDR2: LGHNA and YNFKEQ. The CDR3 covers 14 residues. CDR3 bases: TGTGCCAGCAGCCATGGACAGGGAGGAGAGACCCAGTACTTC. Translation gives CASSHGQGGETQYF.

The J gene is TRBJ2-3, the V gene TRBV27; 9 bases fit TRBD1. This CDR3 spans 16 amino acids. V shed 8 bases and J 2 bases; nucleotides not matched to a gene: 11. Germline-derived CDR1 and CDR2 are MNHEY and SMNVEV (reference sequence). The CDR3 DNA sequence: TGTGCCAGCGGCTTCCTCTGGGACAGGGACACAGATACGCAGTATTTT. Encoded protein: CASGFLWDRDTDTQYF.

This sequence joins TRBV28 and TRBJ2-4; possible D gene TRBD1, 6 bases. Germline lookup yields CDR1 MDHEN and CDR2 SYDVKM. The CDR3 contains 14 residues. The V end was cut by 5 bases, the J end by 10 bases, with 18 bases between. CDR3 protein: CASSIPASGAIQYF. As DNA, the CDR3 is TGTGCCAGCAGTATTCCCGCCTCAGGGGCGATTCAGTACTTC. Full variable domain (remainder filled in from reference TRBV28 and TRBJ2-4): DVKVTQSSRYLVKRTGEKVFLECVQDMDHENMFWYRQDPGLGLRLIYFSYDVKMKEKGDIPEGYSVSREKKERFSLILESASTNQTSMYLCASSIPASGAIQYFGAGTRLSVL.

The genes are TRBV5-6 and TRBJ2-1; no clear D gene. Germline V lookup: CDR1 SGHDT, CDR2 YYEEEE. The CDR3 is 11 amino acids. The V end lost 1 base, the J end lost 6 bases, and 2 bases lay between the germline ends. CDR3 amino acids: CASSLTNEQFF. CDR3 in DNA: TGTGCCAGCAGCTTGACCAATGAGCAGTTCTTC. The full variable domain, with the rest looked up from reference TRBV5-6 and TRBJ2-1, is DAGVTQSPTHLIKTRGQQVTLRCSPKSGHDTVSWYQQALGQGPQFIFQYYEEEERQRGNFPDRFSGHQFPNYSSELNVNALLLGDSALYLCASSLTNEQFFGPGTRLTVL.

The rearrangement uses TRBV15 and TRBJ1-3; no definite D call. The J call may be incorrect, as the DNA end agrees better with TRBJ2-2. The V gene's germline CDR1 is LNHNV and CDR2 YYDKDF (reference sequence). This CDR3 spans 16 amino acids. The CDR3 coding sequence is TGTGCCACCAGCGGACGTACCTTCGCGAACACCGGGGAGCTGTTTTTT. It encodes CATSGRTFANTGELFF.